This TCR beta chain was retrieved from a study of human T cells and chemical hapten exposure (TCRdb year 2021). For the study in its entirety: For sensitization, 2% DPC in acetone was applied to a roughly 2 cm by roughly 2 cm area of upper inner arm skin. Libraries were pooled for sequencing, and per-sample TCR yields varied mainly because of small differences in library volumes within the pool. Patch tests used Finn chambers with 0.01% DPC on the upper back, scored after 6 days by International Contact Dermatitis Research Group standards. Blood for TCR sequencing was provided by twenty-nine alopecia patients at one to four time points (pre-sensitization, 2, 6 and 24 weeks). Blood samples were taken from patients before sensitization (week 0) and then at 2, 6 and about 24 weeks after DPC sensitization. Throughout the approximately 25-week study period, patients were also given weekly therapeutic DPC doses on the scalp. The study tracked peripheral blood TCR repertoire changes in vivo during primary and secondary sensitization to the hapten diphenylcyclopropenone (DPC) in alopecia patients. Alopecia areata with under or over 50% scalp involvement, alopecia totalis and alopecia universalis were represented in the patient cohort, which was mostly female. Study-wide conclusions, independent of this receptor: Significantly more large CDR3 similarity clusters were formed by expanded TCRs than by pre-sensitization or healthy control sets, consistent with antigen-driven responses. DPC sensitization did not change the number of TCRs with a frequency above 1 in 1000, and there was no evidence of changes in global repertoire structure. Patch test score was positively correlated with the number of PT1 expanded TCRs, with significance at thresholds 8, 16 and 32 but not at 4. After repeated subsampling, the strength of the expansion versus patch-test correlation and the threshold at which it became significant changed. Because all patients had alopecia, a presumed autoimmune disease, the immune response of the patients might differ from that of healthy individuals.

Trimming removed 4 bases from V and 4 bases from J; the gene matches leave 2 bases unexplained. From cysteine to phenylalanine, the CDR3 is 14 amino acids long. Of the read, only the CDR3 DNA is kept; its 42 bases are in frame from base 1. CDR1 SGHTA and CDR2 FQGNSA are derived from the germline V gene. The time point label of this sample denotes: patch test 2, 6 weeks after DPC sensitization. The intended sense of this specimen's treatment or condition label: therapeutic diphenylcyclopropenone sensitization with weekly scalp DPC. At each patch-test visit, blood was drawn before the patch test was applied. Patients were considered eligible if aged 18 to 70, diagnosed with alopecia and deemed suitable for DPC therapy, and patients were excluded if pregnant. Total RNA was extracted from unfractionated whole blood that had been collected in Tempus Blood RNA tubes. This clonotype has just a few counts. Its antigen has not been determined. No quality values exist for individual bases; no much larger clone is one base distant.

Library preparation was by RACE. The listed sequencing device is NextSeq 500. During library preparation, unique molecular identifiers were attached to individual cDNA molecules so that TCRs could be counted quantitatively and reproducibly. Both TCR alpha and TCR beta chains were sequenced from each blood RNA sample. The published analysis was carried out like this. A median of around 100,000 TCRs per sample was observed, with a range of about 23,224 to 690,600. The Decombinator software suite was used to annotate V, J and CDR3 in the TCR reads. Every sample was subsampled to the same number of TCRs (28,000) for the PS versus PT1 abundance plots. Expanded TCRs were defined as absent before sensitization and observed at least eight times at the 2-week time point. TCRdb passed the public sequencing reads through fastp at Q25 and MiXCR, retaining productive beta sequences. Rows with one shared CDR3 protein collapse into an entry with the most common genes and DNA. V and J calls and clone size were set by TCRdb, not the authors. The sample table holds nearly 95,000 distinct CDR3 sequences, of which about 11% were seen once. Clones ranked in the top ten supply roughly 2.3% of the sample.

The rearrangement combines TRBV7-2 with TRBJ2-5, and TRBD2 matches 11 of the central bases. The receptor comes from a man in his forties with alopecia areata. Some clones in this sample may be carry-over from other donors' samples. Here the sequenced sample was whole blood, taken in connection with sensitization to the hapten diphenylcyclopropenone (DPC). CDR3 loop: CASSSLAGGETQYF. The nucleotides are TGTGCCAGCAGCTCCCTAGCGGGAGGAGAGACCCAGTACTTC.